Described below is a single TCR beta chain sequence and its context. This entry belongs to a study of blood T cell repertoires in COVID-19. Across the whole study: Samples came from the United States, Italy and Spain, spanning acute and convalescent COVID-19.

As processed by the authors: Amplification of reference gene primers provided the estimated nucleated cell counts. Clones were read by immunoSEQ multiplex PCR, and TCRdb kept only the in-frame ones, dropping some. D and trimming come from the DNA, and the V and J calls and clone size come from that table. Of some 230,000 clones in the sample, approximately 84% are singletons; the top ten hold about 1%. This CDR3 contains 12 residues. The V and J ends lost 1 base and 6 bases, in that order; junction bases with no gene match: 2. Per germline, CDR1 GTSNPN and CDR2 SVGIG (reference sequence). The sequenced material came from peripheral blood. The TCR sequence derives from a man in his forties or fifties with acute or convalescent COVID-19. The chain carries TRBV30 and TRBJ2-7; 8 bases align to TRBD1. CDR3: CAWSEGQGEQYF. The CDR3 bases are TGTGCCTGGAGTGAAGGACAGGGCGAGCAGTACTTC.